This entry lists 29 T cell receptor beta chains sequenced from one sample in a study of post-analysis software for immune sequencing data. These receptors have no known antigen. Broader study findings: About 5 TRBV segments (TRBV5-6, TRBV5-1 and TRBV20-1 among them) occurred more frequently in patients than in controls.

Libraries were made from TCR beta cDNA, and they carried unique molecular identifiers. Using its own MiXCR run on the PCR reads, TCRdb lists one record per CDR3 protein. The profile covers around 770,000 distinct CDR3 sequences, with around 46% appearing a single time and 4% to 5% taken by the ten largest. Sequencing used blood. These receptors came from a girl aged 10-17 years with multiple sclerosis.

There are a few counts of this clonotype. The chain joins TRBV10-3 to TRBJ2-6; TRBD1 aligns across 8 bases. This CDR3 comprises 18 residues. Germline V gene sequence: CDR1 ENHRY, CDR2 SYGVKD. Trimming at V came to 6 bases and at J to 0 bases, leaving 10 bases not matched to a gene. The CDR3 sequence: CAISLTQGAVSGANVLTF. The CDR3 DNA is TGTGCCATCAGCCTCACCCAGGGGGCCGTCTCTGGGGCCAACGTCCTGACTTTC.

The chain combines TRBV27 with TRBJ2-5; no definite D call. Germline V gene sequence: CDR1 MNHEY, CDR2 SMNVEV (reference sequence). The CDR3 has 15 residues. The V gene lost 6 bases and the J gene lost 4 bases, with 18 bases spanning the gap. The CDR3 spells CASSRSAAPTETQYF. The CDR3 DNA sequence: TGTGCCAGCAGCCGCTCGGCGGCTCCTACAGAGACCCAGTACTTC.

The CDR3 bases are TGTGCCTGGAGTCCCTCAGGACGTGAGCAGTTCTTC. The encoded protein is CAWSPSGREQFF. The V gene is TRBV30, the J gene TRBJ2-1; D unclear. Germline V gene sequence: CDR1 GTSNPN, CDR2 SVGIG (reference sequence). Deletions cut 2 bases from V and 9 bases from J, with 11 bases between. The CDR3 is made up of 12 amino acids.

As concerns this clonotype: One end of the junction does not line up with germline, which may come from a read error. The V gene is TRBV5-1, the J gene TRBJ2-5, with D hard to call. The better agreement between TRBJ2-7 and the DNA end casts doubt on the J call. Germline lookup yields CDR1 SGHRS and CDR2 YFSETQ. This CDR3 has 14 residues. In DNA form, the CDR3 reads TGCGCCAGCAGCCCCGGGTCGGGTTCCTGCGAGCAGTACTTC. This sequence encodes CASSPGSGSCEQYF.

A few counts support this clonotype. J is TRBJ2-3 and V is TRBV28, with 7 bases identical to TRBD2. Germline lookup yields CDR1 MDHEN and CDR2 SYDVKM. V was clipped by 3 bases and J by 6 bases; unmatched bases: 3. This CDR3 has 13 residues. CDR3 bases: TGTGCCAGCAGTTTTCCCGGGAGGGATACGCAGTATTTT. It is translated as CASSFPGRDTQYF.

J is TRBJ1-2 and V is TRBV20-1, with TRBD1 matching over 10 bases. The CDR3 is 12 residues long. V lost 5 bases, J lost 6 bases, and 3 bases stayed unmatched. Per germline, CDR1 DFQATT and CDR2 SNEGSKA (reference sequence). The CDR3 coding sequence is TGCAGTGCTGGGACAGGGGATCATGGCTACACCTTC. Translating gives CSAGTGDHGYTF.

The chain uses TRBV7-2 and TRBJ2-1; D ambiguous. Germline V CDR1 and CDR2: SGHTA, FQGNSA. The V end was cut by 3 bases, the J end by 6 bases, with 9 bases between. This CDR3 contains 13 residues. This CDR3 is CASSFPLPNEQFF. In DNA form, the CDR3 reads TGTGCCAGCAGCTTCCCCCTCCCCAATGAGCAGTTCTTC.

The chain uses TRBV12-3 or TRBV12-4 and TRBJ2-5; D is possibly TRBD2 (5 bases). The ends were cut back, 6 bases at V and 1 base at J, with 9 bases in the middle. CDR3 length equals 13 residues. CDR3 protein: CASRLGSQETQYF. CDR3 nucleotide sequence: TGTGCCAGCAGACTAGGAAGCCAAGAGACCCAGTACTTC.

This clonotype has a handful of counts. A junction boundary mismatches the germline segment, possibly from a read error. The chain uses TRBV29-1 and TRBJ2-1; D is uncertain. CDR1 is SQVTM, CDR2 ANQGSEA, per germline. The CDR3 runs to 12 residues. The CDR3 reads CSVEESVNGQFF. In nucleotides, the CDR3 is TGCAGCGTTGAGGAATCGGTCAATGGGCAGTTCTTC.

The genes are TRBV5-1 and TRBJ2-1; D tentatively reads TRBD1 or TRBD2 (7 bases each). Germline V gene lookup returns CDR1 SGHRS and CDR2 YFSETQ. The CDR3 is made up of 18 amino acids. Trimming took 4 bases from V and 3 from J, leaving 23 bases between them. CDR3 amino acids: CASSPSLGGGGDYNEQFF. The CDR3 DNA is TGCGCCAGCAGCCCATCCCTCGGGGGAGGGGGCGACTACAATGAGCAGTTCTTC.

A few counts support this clonotype. The genes are TRBV15 and TRBJ1-1; D not certain. The germline V and J ends were trimmed by 0 bases and 1 base, with 9 bases remaining between them. CDR1 LNHNV and CDR2 YYDKDF come from the germline V gene (reference sequence). This CDR3 comprises 15 residues. The CDR3 DNA reads as TGTGCCACCAGCAGAGAAAGGCTGAAGAACACTGAAGCTTTCTTT. This translates into CATSRERLKNTEAFF.

The chain has TRBV13 and TRBJ2-7; D perhaps matches TRBD2 (6 bases). The tail of the sequence fits TRBJ2-5 better, so the J call may be wrong. The CDR3 totals 13 residues. Germline V gene lookup returns CDR1 PRHDT and CDR2 FYEKMQ (reference sequence). In DNA form, the CDR3 reads TGTGCCAGCAGCCCTGGTCTAGCGCAGACCCAGTACTTC. Protein sequence: CASSPGLAQTQYF.

This rearrangement joins TRBV12-3 or TRBV12-4 to TRBJ2-1; D is perhaps TRBD1 or TRBD2 (5 bases each). The CDR3 covers 15 residues. With 8 bases removed from V and 4 bases from J, the gap between germline ends came to 18 bases. CDR3 coding DNA: TGTGCCAGCGGGAACCGGGACCGCGGATACAATGAGCAGTTCTTC. Residues: CASGNRDRGYNEQFF.

This clonotype appeared a single time. This chain connects TRBV9 to TRBJ1-1; the D is unclear. This CDR3 comprises 13 residues. Germline V gene sequence: CDR1 SGDLS, CDR2 YYNGEE. Trimming took 0 bases from V and 0 from J, leaving 3 bases between them. The CDR3 sequence: CASSVDVNTEAFF. The CDR3, as DNA: TGTGCCAGCAGCGTAGATGTGAACACTGAAGCTTTCTTT.

This clonotype was recorded a few times. The germline gene is not matched at one end of the junction; a read error may be the cause. The gene calls are TRBV7-2 and TRBJ1-1; 7 bases match TRBD1. CDR3 length equals 17 residues. Germline-derived CDR1 and CDR2 are SGHTA and FQGNSA. The CDR3 sequence is CAGSETGLESMNTEAFF. CDR3 nucleotides: TGTGCCGGCAGCGAGACAGGGTTGGAGAGCATGAACACTGAAGCTTTCTTT. The variable domain in full, completed from reference TRBV7-2 and TRBJ1-1, reads GAGVSQSPSNKVTEKGKDVELRCDPISGHTALYWYRQSLGQGLEFLIYFQGNSAPDKSGLPSDRFSAERTGGSVSTLTIQRTQQEDSAVYLCAGSETGLESMNTEAFFGQGTRLTVV.

The V call is TRBV5-5, the J call TRBJ1-1; the D gene is possibly TRBD1 (5 bases). The CDR3 is 18 amino acids. Germline CDR1 SGHKS, CDR2 YYEKEE (reference sequence). The V end lost 7 bases, the J end lost 0 bases, and 25 bases lay between the germline ends. CDR3 nucleotides: TGTGCCAGCTCGGTTAGGGAGGGACCGAACCTGATGAACACTGAAGCTTTCTTT. Translation gives CASSVREGPNLMNTEAFF.

The chain has TRBV5-1 and TRBJ2-1, with TRBD2 identical over 8 bases. Trimming removed 5 bases from V and 4 bases from J; junction bases left unmatched: 17. The CDR3 consists of 18 residues. The germline gives CDR1 SGHRS, CDR2 YFSETQ. CDR3 protein: CASRPGTLSGTRYNEQFF. CDR3 in DNA: TGCGCCAGCAGGCCGGGGACGCTGTCCGGGACTAGGTACAATGAGCAGTTCTTC.

This chain uses TRBV6-1 with TRBJ1-5; D gene unclear. The CDR3 sequence is 13 residues long. Deletions cut 8 bases from V and 2 bases from J, with 10 bases between. Germline V gives CDR1 MNHNS, CDR2 SASEGT. The CDR3, as DNA: TGTGCCAGCGGACGTGGGGGCAATCAGCCCCAGCATTTT. Translating gives CASGRGGNQPQHF.

This clonotype has a handful of counts. The V gene is TRBV29-1, the J gene TRBJ1-1; perhaps TRBD1 as D (5 bases). The CDR3 length is 13 residues. With 8 bases removed from V and 1 base from J, the gap between germline ends came to 14 bases. Germline V lookup: CDR1 SQVTM, CDR2 ANQGSEA. The CDR3 reads CSIKAGWNTEAFF. The CDR3 DNA reads as TGCAGCATAAAAGCAGGGTGGAACACTGAAGCTTTCTTT.

This clonotype was observed a few times. This chain connects TRBV29-1 to TRBJ2-5, with D unresolved. The better agreement between TRBJ2-7 and the DNA end casts doubt on the J call. This CDR3 region has 13 residues. In germline, CDR1 is SQVTM, CDR2 ANQGSEA. CDR3 bases: TGCAGCGTTGCGACTCAGAATTCCTACGAGCAGTACTTC. Its translation: CSVATQNSYEQYF.

The chain links TRBV12-5 to TRBJ2-7, with a possible D match to TRBD2 (6 bases). CDR3 length: 11 residues. V lost 6 bases, J lost 6 bases, and 9 bases lay in between. Germline V gene data show CDR1 as LGHNT and CDR2 as FRNRAP. The DNA of the CDR3 is TGTGCTAGTGGCCAGGGACTCGAGCAGTACTTC. Translated, it gives CASGQGLEQYF.

This clonotype was seen a few times. The J gene is TRBJ2-6, the V gene TRBV7-2; D is uncertain. The length of the CDR3 is 16 residues. V gave up 3 bases and J gave up 4 bases, with 13 bases separating them. Per the germline V gene, CDR1 is SGHTA and CDR2 is FQGNSA. The CDR3 spells CASSFYVQAGANVLTF. The CDR3 nucleotides read TGTGCCAGCAGCTTCTACGTGCAGGCCGGGGCCAACGTCCTGACTTTC.

This clonotype has more than one count but fewer than ten. This rearrangement joins TRBV5-5 to TRBJ2-5; 7 nucleotides match TRBD1. From germline, CDR1 is SGHKS and CDR2 YYEKEE (reference sequence). CDR3 size: 16 residues. J lost 4 bases, V lost 4 bases, and 13 bases had no gene match. The CDR3 spells CASSRQGPKGLETQYF. The CDR3 nucleotides read TGTGCCAGCAGCAGACAGGGCCCCAAAGGTCTAGAGACCCAGTACTTC.

The chain uses TRBV7-9 and TRBJ2-7, with D possibly TRBD2 on 6 matching bases. Per germline, CDR1 SEHNR and CDR2 FQNEAQ (reference sequence). CDR3 length: 14 residues. V lost 4 bases, J lost 2 bases, and 12 bases lay in between. The CDR3 is CASSSGRDPYEQYF. CDR3 sequence (DNA): TGTGCCAGCAGCTCGGGGCGGGACCCCTACGAGCAGTACTTC.

A few counts support this clonotype. CDR3 nucleotide sequence: TGTGCCAGCAGCCGTACTAGTTTTTCCTACAATGAGCAGTTCTTC. Translating it yields CASSRTSFSYNEQFF. The gene calls are TRBV7-9 and TRBJ2-1; possibly TRBD2 for D (5 bases). CDR3 length: 15 residues. Trimming took off 5 bases at V and 1 base at J, with 12 bases between the two ends. Germline V gives CDR1 SEHNR, CDR2 FQNEAQ (reference sequence).

The chain recombines TRBV3-1 with TRBJ2-7; D could derive from TRBD1 or TRBD2 (6 bases each). The V gene's germline CDR1 is LGHDT and CDR2 YNNKEL (reference sequence). The V end was cut by 3 bases, the J end by 5 bases, with 17 bases between. CDR3 length: 15 residues. The CDR3 bases are TGTGCCAGCAGCCAGCCCACAGGGACTTTGAACGAGCAGTACTTC. It is translated as CASSQPTGTLNEQYF.

This clonotype was seen only a few times. The rearrangement links TRBV28 to TRBJ2-3, with 7 bases fitting TRBD1. CDR1 and CDR2 (germline): MDHEN, SYDVKM. The CDR3 is 19 amino acids. With 5 bases clipped from V and 0 bases from J, the junction kept 17 bases outside the gene matches. CDR3 residues: CASSPSALTGVGSTDTQYF. The DNA for the CDR3 is TGTGCCAGCAGTCCCTCCGCGCTTACAGGGGTGGGGAGCACAGATACGCAGTATTTT.

J is TRBJ1-2 and V is TRBV11-2; D gene unclear. This CDR3 is 13 amino acids long. V was trimmed by 3 bases and J by 5 bases, leaving 10 bases between them. Germline V gene sequence: CDR1 SGHAT, CDR2 FQNNGV. CDR3 nucleotide sequence: TGTGCCAGCAGCTTGGGGATTTATTATGGCTACACCTTC. Translation gives CASSLGIYYGYTF.

In this sample, this clonotype turned up a few times. In DNA form, the CDR3 reads TGTGCCAGCAGCGCCGAAGCCGGGGGGGAGACCCAGTACTTC. Encoded protein: CASSAEAGGETQYF. This sequence joins TRBV9 and TRBJ2-5, with 7 positions matching TRBD2. J gave up 5 bases and V 3 bases, and 7 bases lay outside the gene matches. Per germline, CDR1 SGDLS and CDR2 YYNGEE. The CDR3 consists of 14 residues.